Detailed here is one T cell receptor (beta chain). There is no known antigen for this receptor. The input lacks base qualities; no much larger clone sits a single base away. This specimen belongs to a study of PD-1 blockade in classical Hodgkin lymphoma (dated by TCRdb to about 2020). Study-level background: Nivolumab dosing was 3 mg/kg intravenously every 2 weeks, continuing until either disease progression or unacceptable toxicity. A peripheral blood immune signature of response to PD-1 blockade in classical Hodgkin lymphoma was defined using TCR beta sequencing and CyTOF.

The sample's time point label, in plain terms: cycle 4 day 1 (C4D1), after six to seven weeks of nivolumab. All trial patients had relapsed after autologous stem cell transplantation, with cohorts A, B and C differing in prior brentuximab vedotin exposure. The trial cohort comprised 60 or so patients with relapsed/refractory classical Hodgkin lymphoma whose best overall responses were complete response, partial response or progressive disease. Single-agent nivolumab was administered to trial patients in the multi-cohort phase II CheckMate 205 trial. An independent review committee assessed best overall response by applying the 2007 International Working Group response criteria. PBMCs from the trial were collected at three points: immediately before nivolumab initiation (C1D1), and during therapy at cycle 2 day 1 and cycle 4 day 1. Peripheral blood was collected in 8 mL Vacutainer Cell Preparation Tubes, from which PBMCs were isolated by centrifugation and then cryopreserved.

From cysteine to phenylalanine, the CDR3 is 15 amino acids long. Here the CDR3 DNA is all that survives: 45 bases in frame from base 1. CDR1 and CDR2, per the germline V gene (reference sequence), are SEHNR and FQNEAQ. Trimming takes 5 bases off V and 5 bases off J; junction bases not matched to a gene: 7. Points the paper makes about the study in general: Diversity was lower in patients who began nivolumab less than 1 year after ASCT, so these patients were left out of later analyses to avoid confounding by immune reconstitution. The study was limited to a single clinical trial cohort, and causes of repertoire differences, possibly disease activity or prior therapy, remained undefined. Baseline TCR diversity was reported as lower in newly diagnosed patients than in healthy donors, and lower still in relapsed/refractory patients. A significant rise by C4D1 was seen in CD4+ but not CD8+ TCR diversity (p=0.0027 vs p=0.16), with the rise being most apparent in complete responders (p=0.02). Trial patients achieving complete response had baseline diversity similar to newly diagnosed patients, whereas partial responders and progressors had significantly lower diversity.

Genomic DNA was extracted with the Qiagen DNeasy kit from unsorted PBMCs and from negatively selected CD4+ and CD8+ fractions. Amplification of TCR beta CDR3 regions was done by immunoSEQ multiplex PCR with primers that anneal to V and J segments. Amplification bias was minimized using a synthetic immune receptor repertoire, and residual bias was removed computationally after sequencing. As for how the authors treated the data: Custom Python scripts were used to quantify repertoire diversity as the Shannon entropy index. Unsorted, CD4+ and CD8+ repertoires were analyzed separately, except for combined analyses in which CD4+ and CD8+ sequences were merged in silico. Clonal expansion was defined as at least a 2-fold frequency increase after treatment relative to C1D1, with a pseudocount of 0.5 for undetected baseline clones. Clones with 0 or 1 copy at C1D1 were classified as singleton clones, and clones with 2 or more copies were classified as non-singleton clones. Clones expanded in unsorted samples were labelled as CD4+, CD8+ or unknown by matching protein sequences in sorted samples from the same patient. Wilcoxon tests were applied to paired samples to test diversity changes from C1D1 to C4D1. TCRdb stores this immuneACCESS table with in-frame sequences only. Part of the clones is absent; in the studies checked, under half of the shortfall reflects unresolved V genes, and no reason is known for the rest. D and trimming were read from the DNA, whereas the V and J calls and clone size are those reported in that table. A total of under 35,000 clones appear in this sample, 70% to 80% of them only once. 3.5% to 5% of the sample is in the top ten clones.

The specimen was peripheral blood mononuclear cells (PBMCs), collected before the fourth cycle of nivolumab. Rearrangement joined TRBV7-9 to TRBJ2-5; TRBD2 matches 11 bases in the middle. This clonotype was sampled from a human donor with classical Hodgkin lymphoma. This receptor has the CDR3 CASSQGLAVVETQYF. The base sequence is TGTGCCAGCAGCCAGGGACTAGCGGTCGTGGAGACCCAGTACTTC.